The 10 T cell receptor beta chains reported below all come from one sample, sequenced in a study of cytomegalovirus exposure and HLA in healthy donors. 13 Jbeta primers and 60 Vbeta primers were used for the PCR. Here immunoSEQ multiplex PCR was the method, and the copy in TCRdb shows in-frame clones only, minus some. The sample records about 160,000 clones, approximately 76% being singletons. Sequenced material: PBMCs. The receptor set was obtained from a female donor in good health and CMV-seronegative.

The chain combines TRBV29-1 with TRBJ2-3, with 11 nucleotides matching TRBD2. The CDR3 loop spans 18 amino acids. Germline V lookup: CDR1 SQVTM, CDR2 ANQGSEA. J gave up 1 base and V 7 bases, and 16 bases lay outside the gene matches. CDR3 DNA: TGCAGCGCCGGGGGTACTAGCGGGGGCCCATTGGGCACAGATACGCAGTATTTT. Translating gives CSAGGTSGGPLGTDTQYF.

CDR3 coding DNA: TGTGCCAGCAGCCCCAGTCAGGGGTCGGGGGGCTACACCTTC. It is translated as CASSPSQGSGGYTF. This sequence joins TRBV9 and TRBJ1-2, with a weak D call TRBD1 (6 bases). Trimming stripped 4 bases from V and 8 bases from J, with 18 bases between. This CDR3 has 14 residues. Per germline, CDR1 SGDLS and CDR2 YYNGEE.

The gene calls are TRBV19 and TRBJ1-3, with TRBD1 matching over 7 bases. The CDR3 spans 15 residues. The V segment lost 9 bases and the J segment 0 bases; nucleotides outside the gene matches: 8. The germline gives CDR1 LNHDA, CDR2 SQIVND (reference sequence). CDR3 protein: CASQRGQFSGNTIYF. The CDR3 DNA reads TGTGCCAGCCAAAGGGGACAGTTCTCTGGAAACACCATATATTTT.

The CDR3 loop is CASSLHSYNEQFF. The DNA for the CDR3 is TGTGCCAGCAGCTTGCACAGCTACAATGAGCAGTTCTTC. The chain employs TRBV5-4 and TRBJ2-1; no reliable D call. Germline lookup yields CDR1 SGHNT and CDR2 YYREEE (reference sequence). The CDR3 contains 13 residues. V was clipped by 1 base and J by 3 bases, with 5 bases between them.

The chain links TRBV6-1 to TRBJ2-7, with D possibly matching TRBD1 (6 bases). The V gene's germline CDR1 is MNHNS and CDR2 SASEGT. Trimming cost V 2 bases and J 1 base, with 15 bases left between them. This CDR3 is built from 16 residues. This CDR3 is CASSELSQGTSYEQYF. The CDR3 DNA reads TGTGCCAGCAGTGAATTAAGTCAGGGGACGTCCTACGAGCAGTACTTC.

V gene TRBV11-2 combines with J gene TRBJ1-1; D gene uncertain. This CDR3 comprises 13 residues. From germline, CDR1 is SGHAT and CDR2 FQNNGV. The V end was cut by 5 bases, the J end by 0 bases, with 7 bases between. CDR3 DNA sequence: TGTGCCAGCAGCCTGACACTGAACACTGAAGCTTTCTTT. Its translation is CASSLTLNTEAFF. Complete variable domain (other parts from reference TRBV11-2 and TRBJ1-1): EAGVAQSPRYKIIEKRQSVAFWCNPISGHATLYWYQQILGQGPKLLIQFQNNGVVDDSQLPKDRFSAERLKGVDSTLKIQPAKLEDSAVYLCASSLTLNTEAFFGQGTRLTVV.

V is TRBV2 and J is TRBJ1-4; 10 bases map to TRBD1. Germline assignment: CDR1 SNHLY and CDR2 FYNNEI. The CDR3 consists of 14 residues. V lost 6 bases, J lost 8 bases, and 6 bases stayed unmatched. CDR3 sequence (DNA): TGTGCCAGCAGCTCGACAGGGGGCTTGGAAAAACTGTTTTTT. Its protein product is CASSSTGGLEKLFF.

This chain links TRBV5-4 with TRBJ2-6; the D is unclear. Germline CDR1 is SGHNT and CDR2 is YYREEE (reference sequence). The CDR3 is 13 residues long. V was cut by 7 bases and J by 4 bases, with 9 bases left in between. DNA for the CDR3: TGTGCCAGCGGGCCATCAGGGGCCAACGTCCTGACTTTC. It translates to CASGPSGANVLTF.

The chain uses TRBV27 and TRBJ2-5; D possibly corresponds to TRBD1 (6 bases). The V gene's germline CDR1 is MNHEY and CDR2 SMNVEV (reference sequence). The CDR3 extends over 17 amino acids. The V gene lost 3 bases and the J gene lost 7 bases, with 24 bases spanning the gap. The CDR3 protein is CASSLGAGVGVVRTQYF. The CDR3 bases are TGTGCCAGCAGTTTGGGGGCAGGGGTCGGGGTAGTGCGGACCCAGTACTTC.

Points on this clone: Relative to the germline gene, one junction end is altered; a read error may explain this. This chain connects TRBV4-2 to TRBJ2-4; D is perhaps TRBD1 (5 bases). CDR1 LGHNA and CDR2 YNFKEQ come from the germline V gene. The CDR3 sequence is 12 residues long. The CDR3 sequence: CANSQHGRVQYF. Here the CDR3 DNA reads TGTGCCAACAGCCAACACGGCAGGGTTCAGTACTTC.